This is a list of T cell receptor beta chains from one sample in a study of blood T cell dynamics during melanoma immunotherapy. Here immunoSEQ multiplex PCR was the method, and the copy in TCRdb shows in-frame clones only, minus some. Of about 12,000 clones listed, approximately 90% are singletons. Here the sequenced sample was blood, taken from a patient treated with checkpoint blockade. All receptors derive from a human donor with melanoma. Each CDR3 is given with its conserved first and last residue. The D gene is left open where the match is weak. Clone size is not always given. Where it is, it says once, few, many or a class for expanded clones.

j_call | v_call | clone_size | d_call | cdr3_nt | cdr3_aa
TRBJ1-3 | TRBV11-2 | few | TRBD1 | TGTGCCAGCAGCCTCCAGGGGGTTAACACCATATATTTT | CASSLQGVNTIYF
TRBJ2-2 | TRBV4-1 | NA | TRBD2 | TGCGCCAGCAGCCAAGATAGCGGGAGACCCACCGGGGAGCTGTTTTTT | CASSQDSGRPTGELFF
TRBJ2-1 | TRBV9 | NA | TRBD2 | TGTGCCAGCAGCCCAGAGGTAGCGGGAGACCATGAGCAGTTCTTC | CASSPEVAGDHEQFF
TRBJ1-2 | TRBV6-1 | NA | TRBD1 | TGTGCCAGCAGTGACCCGACCGGGACAGGGGTGAACTATGGCTACACCTTC | CASSDPTGTGVNYGYTF
TRBJ1-2 | TRBV28 | few | TRBD1 | TGTGCCAGCAGCACCATAGGGGCGGGACAGGGGTTGGGCTATGGCTACACCTTC | CASSTIGAGQGLGYGYTF
TRBJ2-5 | TRBV5-4 | NA | TRBD1 | TGTGCCAGCAGCTCCCGGACAGGGTACCAAGAGACCCAGTACTTC | CASSSRTGYQETQYF
TRBJ1-1 | TRBV27 | large | TRBD1 | TGTGCCATCAACAGGGGGAACACTGAAGCTTTCTTT | CAINRGNTEAFF
TRBJ2-1 | TRBV7-7 | NA | NA | TGTGCCAGTGCTAGGACTCCGGGTAATGAGCAGTTCTTC | CASARTPGNEQFF
TRBJ1-4 | TRBV7-9 | NA | NA | TGTGCGACCGGGAAAGGGGCACGGGGTGAAAAACTGTTTTTT | CATGKGARGEKLFF
TRBJ1-1 | TRBV30 | NA | NA | TGTGCCTGCACGCAAGGGGACGCGGGAGAAGCTTTCTTT | CACTQGDAGEAFF
TRBJ2-7 | TRBV11-2 | NA | TRBD2 | TGTGCCAGCAGCTTAGGATGGCGGGGGAGCTACGAGCAGTACTTC | CASSLGWRGSYEQYF
TRBJ1-2 | TRBV6-5 | NA | NA | TGTGCCAGCAGCGCCCACAGCTATGGCTACACCTTC | CASSAHSYGYTF
TRBJ2-4 | TRBV4-1 | NA | NA | TGCGCCAGCAGCGATCCACTTCGGGGGCTACCCAAAAACATTCAGTACTTC | CASSDPLRGLPKNIQYF
TRBJ2-1 | TRBV5-1 | NA | NA | TGCGCCAGCAGCTTGGAGGGGAGCTCCTACAATGAGCAGTTCTTC | CASSLEGSSYNEQFF
TRBJ2-7 | TRBV23-1 | NA | TRBD1 | TGCGCCAGCAGTCAGTTTACCGGGACAGTCGACGAGCAGTACTTC | CASSQFTGTVDEQYF
TRBJ2-3 | TRBV10-3 | NA | TRBD1 | TGTGCCATCAGAACTTCTGGGGGACAGACTACAGATACGCAGTATTTT | CAIRTSGGQTTDTQYF
TRBJ2-5 | TRBV7-8 | NA | NA | TGTGCCAGCAGCACTATTTACGAGGGTGCCCAAGAGACCCAGTACTTC | CASSTIYEGAQETQYF
TRBJ1-5 | TRBV7-2 | NA | TRBD1 | TGTGCCAGCAGCTTGGACAGGGGTAGGCATCAGCCCCAGCATTTT | CASSLDRGRHQPQHF
TRBJ1-1 | TRBV7-3 | NA | NA | TGTGCCAGCAGCTTAGCTATGAACACTGAAGCTTTCTTT | CASSLAMNTEAFF
TRBJ2-6 | TRBV7-6 | NA | TRBD1 | TGTGCCAGCAGCTTAGGACAGGGGGCTTATGGGGCCAACGTCCTGACTTTC | CASSLGQGAYGANVLTF
TRBJ1-2 | TRBV2 | NA | NA | TGTGCCAGCCGACCTGGGGCAGCATATGGCTACACCTTC | CASRPGAAYGYTF
TRBJ2-1 | TRBV5-4 | NA | TRBD2 | TGTGCCAGCAGCCTCAGGACTAGCGGGTACAATGAGCAGTTCTTC | CASSLRTSGYNEQFF
TRBJ2-5 | TRBV7-3 | NA | NA | TGTGCCAGCAGCCCCGCCGGGGACGGACATCAAGAGACCCAGTACTTC | CASSPAGDGHQETQYF
TRBJ1-5 | TRBV6-5 | NA | TRBD1 | TGTGCCAGCAGTTCCGGACAGGGCGATCAGCCCCAGCATTTT | CASSSGQGDQPQHF
TRBJ1-1 | TRBV10-3 | NA | NA | TGTGCCATCGGGCTACTAAGGGCTGAAGCTTTCTTT | CAIGLLRAEAFF
TRBJ1-1 | TRBV29-1 | NA | NA | TGCAGCGTTCTTGGATACATGAACACTGAAGCTTTCTTT | CSVLGYMNTEAFF
TRBJ1-6 | TRBV28 | NA | NA | TGTGCCAGCAGTTTCAGGGGTGAGGGTGGTATTTCACCCCTCCACTTT | CASSFRGEGGISPLHF
TRBJ1-2 | TRBV11-2 | NA | NA | TGTGCCAGCAGCTTAACGGCAGGGAGTGGCTACACCTTC | CASSLTAGSGYTF
TRBJ1-5 | TRBV19 | NA | NA | TGTGCCAGTAGCTTCAGAAGACAGGGCAATCAGCCCCAGCATTTT | CASSFRRQGNQPQHF
TRBJ1-6 | TRBV9 | once | NA | TGTGCCAGCAGCGTCCAGGCAGGGAATTCACCCCTCCACTTT | CASSVQAGNSPLHF
TRBJ2-2 | TRBV30 | few | NA | TGTGCCTGGAGTGTGGAGGCCACCGGGGAGCTGTTTTTT | CAWSVEATGELFF
TRBJ1-2 | TRBV7-9 | NA | NA | TGTGCCAGCAGCGATACGGGAGCTAACTATGGCTACACCTTC | CASSDTGANYGYTF
TRBJ1-2 | TRBV6-1 | NA | TRBD1 | TGTGCCAGCAGGCCGGGACAGGGGGTCTATGGCTACACCTTC | CASRPGQGVYGYTF
TRBJ1-1 | TRBV30 | once | NA | TGTGCCTGGAGTGTAGCGGGGAACACTGAAGCTTTCTTT | CAWSVAGNTEAFF
TRBJ1-2 | TRBV6-5 | once | NA | TGTGCCAGCAGCTCGGATCCTAACAGGGATGGCTACACCTTC | CASSSDPNRDGYTF
TRBJ2-7 | TRBV7-9 | NA | NA | TGTGCCAGCAGCTTCCAACAGAGCTCCTACGAGCAGTACTTC | CASSFQQSSYEQYF
TRBJ1-2 | TRBV5-3 | NA | NA | TGTGCCAGAAGCCCCGGTGGGGGAGGCGGCTACACCTTC | CARSPGGGGGYTF
TRBJ1-5 | TRBV19 | NA | NA | TGTGCCAGTAACTCTCGGGGCAGAGTTAAACATCAGCCCCAGCATTTT | CASNSRGRVKHQPQHF
TRBJ2-4 | TRBV21-1 | NA | NA | TGTGCCAGCAGCAAAGCAGGCAGGGTGCTAGCCAAAAACATTCAGTACTTC | CASSKAGRVLAKNIQYF
TRBJ2-3 | TRBV20-1 | NA | NA | TGCAGTGTTGGGTTGGGAGATACGCAGTATTTT | CSVGLGDTQYF